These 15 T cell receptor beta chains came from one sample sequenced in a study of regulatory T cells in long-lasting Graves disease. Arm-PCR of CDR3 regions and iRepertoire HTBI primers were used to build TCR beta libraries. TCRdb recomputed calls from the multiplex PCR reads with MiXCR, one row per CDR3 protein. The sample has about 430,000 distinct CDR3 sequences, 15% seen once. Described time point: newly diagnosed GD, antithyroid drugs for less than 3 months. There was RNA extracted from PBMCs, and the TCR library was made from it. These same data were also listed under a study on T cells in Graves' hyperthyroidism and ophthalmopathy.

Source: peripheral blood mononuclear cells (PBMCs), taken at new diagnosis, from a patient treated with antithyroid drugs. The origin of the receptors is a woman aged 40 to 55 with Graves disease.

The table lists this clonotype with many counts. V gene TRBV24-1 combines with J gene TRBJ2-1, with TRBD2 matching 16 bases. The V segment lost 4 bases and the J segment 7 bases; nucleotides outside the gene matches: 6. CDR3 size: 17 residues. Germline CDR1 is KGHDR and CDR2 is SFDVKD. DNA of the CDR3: TGTGCCACCAGTGACCAGGGACTAGCGGGAGGGTTAAATGAGCAGTTCTTC. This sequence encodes CATSDQGLAGGLNEQFF.

In DNA, the CDR3 is TGTGCCAGCAGCCAAGTTAGCGGGATGGTTTCCAATGAGCAGTTCTTC. Protein sequence: CASSQVSGMVSNEQFF. The chain combines TRBV14 with TRBJ2-1; the match to TRBD2 covers 8 bases. The CDR3 is 16 residues long. V gave up 1 base and J gave up 6 bases; unmatched junction bases: 8. CDR1 and CDR2 (germline): SGHDN, FVKESK.

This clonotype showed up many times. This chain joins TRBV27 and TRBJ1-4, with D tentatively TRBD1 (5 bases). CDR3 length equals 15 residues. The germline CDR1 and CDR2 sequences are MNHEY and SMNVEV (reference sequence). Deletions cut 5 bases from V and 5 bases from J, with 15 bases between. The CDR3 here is CASSPGGALNEKLFF. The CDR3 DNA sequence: TGTGCCAGCAGTCCCGGAGGGGCCCTAAATGAAAAACTGTTTTTT. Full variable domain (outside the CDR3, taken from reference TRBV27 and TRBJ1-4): EAQVTQNPRYLITVTGKKLTVTCSQNMNHEYMSWYRQDPGLGLRQIYYSMNVEVTDKGDVPEGYKVSRKEKRNFPLILESPSPNQTSLYFCASSPGGALNEKLFFGSGTQLSVL.

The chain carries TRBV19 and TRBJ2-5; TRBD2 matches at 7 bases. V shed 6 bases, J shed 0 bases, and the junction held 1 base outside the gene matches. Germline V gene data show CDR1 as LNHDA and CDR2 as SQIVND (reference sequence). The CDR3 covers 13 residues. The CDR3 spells CASSTSDQETQYF. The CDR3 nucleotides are TGTGCCAGTAGCACTAGCGACCAAGAGACCCAGTACTTC.

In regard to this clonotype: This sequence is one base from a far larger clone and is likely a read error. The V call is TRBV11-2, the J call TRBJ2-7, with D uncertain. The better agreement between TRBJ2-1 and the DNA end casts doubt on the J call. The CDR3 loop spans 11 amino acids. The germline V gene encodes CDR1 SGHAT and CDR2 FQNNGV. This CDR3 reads CASNPLAEQFF. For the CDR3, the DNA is TGTGCCAGCAACCCATTGGCTGAGCAGTTCTTC.

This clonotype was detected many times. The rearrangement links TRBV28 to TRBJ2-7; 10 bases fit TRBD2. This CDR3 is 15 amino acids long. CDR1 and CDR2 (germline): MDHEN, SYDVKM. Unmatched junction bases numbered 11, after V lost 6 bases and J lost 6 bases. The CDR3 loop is CASSGSSSGSGEQYF. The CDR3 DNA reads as TGTGCCAGCAGCGGCTCCTCTAGCGGGAGTGGCGAGCAGTACTTC.

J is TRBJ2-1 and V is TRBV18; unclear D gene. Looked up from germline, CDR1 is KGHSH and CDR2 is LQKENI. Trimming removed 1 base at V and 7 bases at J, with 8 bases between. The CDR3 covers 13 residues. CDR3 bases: TGTGCCAGCTCACCACAAGACGGGAATGAGCAGTTCTTC. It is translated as CASSPQDGNEQFF.

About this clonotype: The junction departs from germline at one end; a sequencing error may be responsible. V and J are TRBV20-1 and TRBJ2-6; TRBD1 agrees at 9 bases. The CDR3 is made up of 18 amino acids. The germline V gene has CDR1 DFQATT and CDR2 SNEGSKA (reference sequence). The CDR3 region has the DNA TGCGGTGCTAGAGGGACTGGACAGGGGATGTCTGGGGCCAACGTCCTGACTTTC. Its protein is CGARGTGQGMSGANVLTF.

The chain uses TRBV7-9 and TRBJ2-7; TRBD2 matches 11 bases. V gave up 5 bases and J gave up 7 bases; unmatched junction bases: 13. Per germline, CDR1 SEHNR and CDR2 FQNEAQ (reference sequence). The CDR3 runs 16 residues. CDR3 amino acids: CASSRLTSGSVREQYF. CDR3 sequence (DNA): TGTGCCAGCAGCCGCCTCACTAGCGGGAGCGTTAGGGAGCAGTACTTC.

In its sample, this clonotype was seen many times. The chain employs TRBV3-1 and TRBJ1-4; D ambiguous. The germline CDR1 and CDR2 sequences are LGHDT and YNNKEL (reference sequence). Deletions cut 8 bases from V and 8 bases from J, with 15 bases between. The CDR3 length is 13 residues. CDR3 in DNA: TGTGCCAGCGAGGCCTCCGAGAGGGAAAAACTGTTTTTT. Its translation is CASEASEREKLFF.

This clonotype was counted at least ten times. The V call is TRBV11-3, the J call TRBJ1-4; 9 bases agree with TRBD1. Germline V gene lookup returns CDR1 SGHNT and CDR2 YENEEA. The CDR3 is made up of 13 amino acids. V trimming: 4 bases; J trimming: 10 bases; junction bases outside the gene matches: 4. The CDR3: CASSSGQGGKLFF. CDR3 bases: TGTGCCAGCAGCTCGGGACAGGGTGGAAAACTGTTTTTT.

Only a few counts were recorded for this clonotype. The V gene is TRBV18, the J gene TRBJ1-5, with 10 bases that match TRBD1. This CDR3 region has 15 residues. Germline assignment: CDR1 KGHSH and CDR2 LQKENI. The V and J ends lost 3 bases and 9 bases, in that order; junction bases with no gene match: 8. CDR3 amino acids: CASSPTTGGNGPQHF. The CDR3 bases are TGTGCCAGCTCACCGACGACAGGGGGCAATGGGCCCCAGCATTTT.

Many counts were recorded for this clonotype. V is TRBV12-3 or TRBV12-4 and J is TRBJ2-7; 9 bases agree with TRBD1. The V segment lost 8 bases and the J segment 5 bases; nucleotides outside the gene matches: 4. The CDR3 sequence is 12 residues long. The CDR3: CASGDRVNEQYF. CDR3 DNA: TGTGCCAGCGGGGACAGGGTCAACGAGCAGTACTTC.

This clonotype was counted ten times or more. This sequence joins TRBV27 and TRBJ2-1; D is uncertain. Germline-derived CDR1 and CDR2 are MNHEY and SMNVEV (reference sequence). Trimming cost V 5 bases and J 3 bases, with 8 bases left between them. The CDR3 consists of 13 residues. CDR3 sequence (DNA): TGTGCCAGCAGTGGCTGGAACTACAATGAGCAGTTCTTC. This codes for CASSGWNYNEQFF.

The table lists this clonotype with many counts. The CDR3 DNA is TGTGCCAGTAGCGGGACTAACAGGGGAGGCACTGAAGCTTTCTTT. This encodes CASSGTNRGGTEAFF. The chain employs TRBV19 and TRBJ1-1, with 7 bases that match TRBD1. The ends lost 6 bases at V and 4 bases at J; junction bases unmatched: 11. The germline V gene has CDR1 LNHDA and CDR2 SQIVND (reference sequence). The CDR3 sequence is 15 residues long.